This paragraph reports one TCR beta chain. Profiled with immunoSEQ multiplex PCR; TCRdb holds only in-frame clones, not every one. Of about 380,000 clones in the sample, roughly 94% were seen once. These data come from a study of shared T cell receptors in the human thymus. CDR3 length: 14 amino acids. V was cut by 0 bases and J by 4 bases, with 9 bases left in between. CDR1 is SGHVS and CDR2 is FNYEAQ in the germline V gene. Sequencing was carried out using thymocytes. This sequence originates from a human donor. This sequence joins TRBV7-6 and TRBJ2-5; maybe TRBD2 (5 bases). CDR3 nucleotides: TGTGCCAGCAGCTTAGCCGGACGGGGAGAGACCCAGTACTTC. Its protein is CASSLAGRGETQYF.